The following is a T cell receptor beta chain sequence with its context. The antigen is not known. This specimen belongs to a study of beta chain features in type 1 diabetes. Study-wide results and caveats: When Type 1 diabetes patients were examined, their TCRB CDR3s proved moderately but significantly shorter in all four CD4+ subsets.

Reverse transcribing all isolated RNA meant expressed TCRB transcripts were sequenced. Clones were sequenced by immunoSEQ multiplex PCR, and TCRdb holds only the in-frame ones, with some missing. The data show 200,000 to 300,000 clones, around 9.9% seen once. The germline V and J ends were trimmed by 4 bases and 6 bases, with 10 bases remaining between them. CDR3 size: 13 residues. Germline V gene data show CDR1 as SNHLY and CDR2 as FYNNEI. The sequenced material came from naive CD4+ T cells from blood. The rearrangement uses TRBV2 and TRBJ1-5; tentatively, D is TRBD1 (5 bases). This TCR derives from a man in his thirties or forties with type 1 diabetes. CDR3 protein: CASSVEGPQPQHF. Written as DNA, the CDR3 is TGTGCCAGCAGTGTGGAGGGGCCTCAGCCCCAGCATTTT.